The T cell receptor (beta chain) described here comes from a study of Graves' ophthalmopathy and Graves' hyperthyroidism. Aged 18 to 65, hyperthyroidism patients had been newly diagnosed, with under 2 months' duration. As the starting material, 8 to 10 ml of fresh peripheral blood yielded the PBMCs. As to this clonotype: Its cognate antigen is unknown.

The TCR beta CDR3 regions underwent amplification from RNA transcripts. In the first round, RT-PCR was carried out with HTBI primers, and a multiplex PCR formed the second round. A single record per CDR3 protein comes from TCRdb applying MiXCR to the multiplex PCR reads. The data show around 400,000 distinct CDR3 sequences, about 21% seen once. Study-wide results and limits: Most thyroid clonotypes with frequency above 0.001 were detected in blood too.

This receptor was taken from a woman younger than 30 with stable Graves' hyperthyroidism. Sequenced material: peripheral blood.

CDR3 DNA: TGTGCCACCAGCAGAGGAGGTATAGGGGGTAGGTGGAATGAGCAGTACTTC. Translated, it gives CATSRGGIGGRWNEQYF. The chain combines TRBV15 with TRBJ2-7, with D possibly being TRBD1 (6 bases). V was pared by 1 base and J by 7 bases, with 23 bases between. Germline V gene sequence: CDR1 LNHNV, CDR2 YYDKDF (reference sequence). The length of the CDR3 is 17 residues. The variable domain in full, with the rest retrieved from reference TRBV15 and TRBJ2-7, is DAMVIQNPRYQVTQFGKPVTLSCSQTLNHNVMYWYQQKSSQAPKLLFHYYDKDFNNEADTPDNFQSRRPNTSFCFLDIRSPGLGDTAMYLCATSRGGIGGRWNEQYFGPGTRLTVT.